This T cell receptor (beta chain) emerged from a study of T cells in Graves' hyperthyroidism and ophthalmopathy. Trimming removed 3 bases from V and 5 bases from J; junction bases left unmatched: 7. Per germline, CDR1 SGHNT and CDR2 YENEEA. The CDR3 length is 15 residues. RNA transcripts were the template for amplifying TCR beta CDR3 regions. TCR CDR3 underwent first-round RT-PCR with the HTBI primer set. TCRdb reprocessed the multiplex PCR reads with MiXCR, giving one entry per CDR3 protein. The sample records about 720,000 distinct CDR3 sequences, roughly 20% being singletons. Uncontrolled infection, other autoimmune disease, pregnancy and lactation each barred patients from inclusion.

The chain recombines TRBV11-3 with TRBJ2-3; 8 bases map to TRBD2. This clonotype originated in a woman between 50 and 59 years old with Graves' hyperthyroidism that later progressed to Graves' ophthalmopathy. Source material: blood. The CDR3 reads CASSFGGAGVDTQYF. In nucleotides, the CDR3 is TGTGCCAGCAGCTTCGGGGGGGCCGGGGTAGATACGCAGTATTTT.